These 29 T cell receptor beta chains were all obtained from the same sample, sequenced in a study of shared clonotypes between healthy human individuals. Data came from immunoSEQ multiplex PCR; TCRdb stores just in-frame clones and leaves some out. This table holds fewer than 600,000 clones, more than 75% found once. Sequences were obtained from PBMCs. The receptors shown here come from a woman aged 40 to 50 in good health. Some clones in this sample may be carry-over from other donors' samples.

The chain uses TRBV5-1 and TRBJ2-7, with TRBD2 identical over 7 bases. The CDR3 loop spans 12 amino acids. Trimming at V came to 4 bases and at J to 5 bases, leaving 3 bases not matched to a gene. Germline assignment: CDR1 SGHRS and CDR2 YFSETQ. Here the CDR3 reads CASSAGVDEQYF. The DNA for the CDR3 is TGCGCCAGCAGCGCGGGGGTCGACGAGCAGTACTTC.

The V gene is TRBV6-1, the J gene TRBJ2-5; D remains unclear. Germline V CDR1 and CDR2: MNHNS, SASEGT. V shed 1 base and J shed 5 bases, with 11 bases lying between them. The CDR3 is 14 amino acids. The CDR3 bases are TGTGCCAGCAGTGAAGAGTGGGGTTACGAGACCCAGTACTTC. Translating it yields CASSEEWGYETQYF.

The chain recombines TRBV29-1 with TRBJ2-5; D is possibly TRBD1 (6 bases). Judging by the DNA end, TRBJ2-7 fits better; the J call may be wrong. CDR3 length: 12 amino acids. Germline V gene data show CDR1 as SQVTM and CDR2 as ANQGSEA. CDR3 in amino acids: CSVPGQSYEQYF. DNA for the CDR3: TGCAGCGTTCCGGGACAATCCTACGAGCAGTACTTC.

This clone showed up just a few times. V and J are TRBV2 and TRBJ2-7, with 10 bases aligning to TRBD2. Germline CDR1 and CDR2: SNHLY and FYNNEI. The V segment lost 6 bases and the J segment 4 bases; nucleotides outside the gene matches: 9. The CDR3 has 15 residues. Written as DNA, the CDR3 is TGTGCCAGCAGCGCACTAGCGGGAAGAGGGTACGAGCAGTACTTC. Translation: CASSALAGRGYEQYF. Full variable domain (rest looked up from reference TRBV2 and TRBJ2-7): EPEVTQTPSHQVTQMGQEVILRCVPISNHLYFYWYRQILGQKVEFLVSFYNNEISEKSEIFDDQFSVERPDGSNFTLKIRSTKLEDSAMYFCASSALAGRGYEQYFGPGTRLTVT.

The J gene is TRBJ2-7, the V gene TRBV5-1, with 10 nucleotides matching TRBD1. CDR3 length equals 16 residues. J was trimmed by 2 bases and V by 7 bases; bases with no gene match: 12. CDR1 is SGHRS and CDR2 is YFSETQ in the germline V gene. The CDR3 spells CASGDPGTGVAYEQYF. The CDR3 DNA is TGCGCCAGCGGGGACCCCGGGACAGGGGTAGCCTACGAGCAGTACTTC. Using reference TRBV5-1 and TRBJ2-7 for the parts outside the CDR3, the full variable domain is KAGVTQTPRYLIKTRGQQVTLSCSPISGHRSVSWYQQTPGQGLQFLFEYFSETQRNKGNFPGRFSGRQFSNSRSEMNVSTLELGDSALYLCASGDPGTGVAYEQYFGPGTRLTVT.

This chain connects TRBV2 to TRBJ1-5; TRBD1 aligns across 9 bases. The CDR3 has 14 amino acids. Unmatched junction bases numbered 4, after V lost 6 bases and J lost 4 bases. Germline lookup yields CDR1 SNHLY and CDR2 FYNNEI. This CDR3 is CASSPDRGNQPQHF. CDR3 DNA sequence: TGTGCCAGCAGCCCCGACAGGGGGAATCAGCCCCAGCATTTT.

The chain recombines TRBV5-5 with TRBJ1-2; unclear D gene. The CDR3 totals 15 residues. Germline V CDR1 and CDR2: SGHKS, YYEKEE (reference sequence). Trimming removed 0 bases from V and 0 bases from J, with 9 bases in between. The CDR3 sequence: CASSLVATANYGYTF. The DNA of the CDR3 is TGTGCCAGCAGCTTGGTGGCTACAGCTAACTATGGCTACACCTTC.

The CDR3 DNA follows: TGTGCCAGCAGTCCACACCCCGCAGCGTACTATGGCTACACCTTC. Amino acids: CASSPHPAAYYGYTF. The chain has TRBV28 and TRBJ1-2; D unresolved. This CDR3 is built from 15 residues. CDR1 and CDR2 (germline): MDHEN, SYDVKM. Between the trimmed V and J ends, which lost 5 bases and 3 bases, there was a span of 16 bases.

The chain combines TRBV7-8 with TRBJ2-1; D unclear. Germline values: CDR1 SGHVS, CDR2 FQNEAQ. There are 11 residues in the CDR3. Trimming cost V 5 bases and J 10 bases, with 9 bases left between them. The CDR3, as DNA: TGTGCCAGCAGCCAGTACGAGGAGCAGTTCTTC. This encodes CASSQYEEQFF.

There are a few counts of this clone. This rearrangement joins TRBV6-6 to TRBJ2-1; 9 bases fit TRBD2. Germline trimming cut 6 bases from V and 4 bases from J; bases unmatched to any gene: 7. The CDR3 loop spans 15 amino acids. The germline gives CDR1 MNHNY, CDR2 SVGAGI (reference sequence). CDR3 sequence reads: CASSRLAGRYNEQFF. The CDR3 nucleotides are TGTGCCAGCAGCCGCCTAGCGGGAAGGTACAATGAGCAGTTCTTC.

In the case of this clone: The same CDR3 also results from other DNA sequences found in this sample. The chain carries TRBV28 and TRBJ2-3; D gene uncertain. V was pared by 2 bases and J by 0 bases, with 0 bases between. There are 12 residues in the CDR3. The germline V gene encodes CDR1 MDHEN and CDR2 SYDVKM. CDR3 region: CASSLSTDTQYF. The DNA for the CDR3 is TGTGCCAGCAGTTTAAGCACAGATACGCAGTATTTT.

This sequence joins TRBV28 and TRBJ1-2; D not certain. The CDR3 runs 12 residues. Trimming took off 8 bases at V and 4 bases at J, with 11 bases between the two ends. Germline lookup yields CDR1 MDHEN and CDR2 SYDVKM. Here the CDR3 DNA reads TGTGCCAGCGGCGACACCTTCTATGGCTACACCTTC. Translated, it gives CASGDTFYGYTF.

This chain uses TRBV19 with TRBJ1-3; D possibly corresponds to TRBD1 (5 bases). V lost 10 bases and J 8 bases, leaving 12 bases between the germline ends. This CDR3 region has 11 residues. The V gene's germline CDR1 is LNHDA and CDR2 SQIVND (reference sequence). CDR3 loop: CATQGFDTIYF. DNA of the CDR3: TGTGCCACGCAGGGATTTGACACCATATATTTT.

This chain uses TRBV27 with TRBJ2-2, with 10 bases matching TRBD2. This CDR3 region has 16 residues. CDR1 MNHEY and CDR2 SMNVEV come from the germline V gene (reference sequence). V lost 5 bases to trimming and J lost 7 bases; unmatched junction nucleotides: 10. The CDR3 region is CASSVTSGYQVGELFF. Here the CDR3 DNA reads TGTGCCAGCAGTGTGACTAGCGGGTACCAGGTCGGGGAGCTGTTTTTT.

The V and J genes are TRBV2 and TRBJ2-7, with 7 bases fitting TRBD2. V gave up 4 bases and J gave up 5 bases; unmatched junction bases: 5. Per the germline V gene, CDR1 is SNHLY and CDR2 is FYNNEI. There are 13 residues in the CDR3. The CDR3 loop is CASSGLAENEQYF. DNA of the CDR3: TGTGCCAGCAGTGGGCTAGCGGAAAACGAGCAGTACTTC.

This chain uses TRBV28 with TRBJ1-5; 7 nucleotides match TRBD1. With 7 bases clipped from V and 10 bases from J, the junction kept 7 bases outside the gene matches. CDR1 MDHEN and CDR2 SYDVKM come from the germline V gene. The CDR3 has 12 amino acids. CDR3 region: CASTDRVGPQHF. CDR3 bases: TGTGCCAGCACCGACAGGGTGGGTCCCCAGCATTTT.

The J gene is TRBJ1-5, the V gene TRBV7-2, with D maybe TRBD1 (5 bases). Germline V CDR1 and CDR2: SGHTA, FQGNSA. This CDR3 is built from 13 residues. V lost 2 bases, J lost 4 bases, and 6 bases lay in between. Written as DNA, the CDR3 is TGTGCCAGCAGCTTAAGGACAAATCAGCCCCAGCATTTT. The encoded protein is CASSLRTNQPQHF.

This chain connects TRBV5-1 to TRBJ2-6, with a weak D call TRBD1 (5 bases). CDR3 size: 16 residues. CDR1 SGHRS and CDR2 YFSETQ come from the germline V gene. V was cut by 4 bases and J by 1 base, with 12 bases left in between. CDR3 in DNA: TGCGCCAGCAGCCCAGCCGGACAATCTGGGGCCAACGTCCTGACTTTC. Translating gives CASSPAGQSGANVLTF. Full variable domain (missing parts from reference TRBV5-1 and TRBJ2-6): KAGVTQTPRYLIKTRGQQVTLSCSPISGHRSVSWYQQTPGQGLQFLFEYFSETQRNKGNFPGRFSGRQFSNSRSEMNVSTLELGDSALYLCASSPAGQSGANVLTFGAGSRLTVL.

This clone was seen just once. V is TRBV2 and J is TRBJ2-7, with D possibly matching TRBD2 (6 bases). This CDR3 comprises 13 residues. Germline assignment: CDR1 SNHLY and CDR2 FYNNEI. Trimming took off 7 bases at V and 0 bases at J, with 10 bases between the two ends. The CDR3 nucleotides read TGTGCCAGCAACCGGGACTTCTCCTACGAGCAGTACTTC. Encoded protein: CASNRDFSYEQYF.

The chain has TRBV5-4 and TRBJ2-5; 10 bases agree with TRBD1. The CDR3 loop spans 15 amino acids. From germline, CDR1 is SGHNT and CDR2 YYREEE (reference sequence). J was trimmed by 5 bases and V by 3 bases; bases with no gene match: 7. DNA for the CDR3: TGTGCCAGCAGCTCCCGGGACAGGGGAATGGAGACCCAGTACTTC. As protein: CASSSRDRGMETQYF.

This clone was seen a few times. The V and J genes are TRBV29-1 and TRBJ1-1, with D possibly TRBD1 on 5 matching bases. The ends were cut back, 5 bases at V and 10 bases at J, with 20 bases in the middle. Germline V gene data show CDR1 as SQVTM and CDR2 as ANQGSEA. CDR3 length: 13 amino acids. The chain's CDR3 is CSVSQGSGRGAFF. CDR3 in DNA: TGCAGCGTTAGTCAAGGCTCAGGGCGGGGAGCTTTCTTT.

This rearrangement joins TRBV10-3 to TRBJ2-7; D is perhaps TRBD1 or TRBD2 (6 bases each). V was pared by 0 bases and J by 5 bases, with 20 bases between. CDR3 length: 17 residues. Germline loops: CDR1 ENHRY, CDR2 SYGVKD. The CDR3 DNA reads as TGTGCCATCAGTGAGTCGAAGGGGGGCAGGGCACTAGACGAGCAGTACTTC. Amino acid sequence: CAISESKGGRALDEQYF.

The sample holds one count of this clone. The CDR3 nucleotides are TGTGCCACAAAAGAGGTCCCCGGCTCCTACGAGCAGTACTTC. Its protein is CATKEVPGSYEQYF. The V call is TRBV6-5, the J call TRBJ2-7; D gene ambiguous. V lost 10 bases, J lost 0 bases, and 16 bases lay in between. The CDR3 runs to 14 residues. Germline values: CDR1 MNHEY, CDR2 SVGAGI.

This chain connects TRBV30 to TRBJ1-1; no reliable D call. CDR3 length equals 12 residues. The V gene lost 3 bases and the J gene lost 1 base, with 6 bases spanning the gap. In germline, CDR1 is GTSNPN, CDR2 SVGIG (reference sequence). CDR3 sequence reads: CAWRWRNTEAFF. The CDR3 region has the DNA TGTGCCTGGAGGTGGAGGAACACTGAAGCTTTCTTT.

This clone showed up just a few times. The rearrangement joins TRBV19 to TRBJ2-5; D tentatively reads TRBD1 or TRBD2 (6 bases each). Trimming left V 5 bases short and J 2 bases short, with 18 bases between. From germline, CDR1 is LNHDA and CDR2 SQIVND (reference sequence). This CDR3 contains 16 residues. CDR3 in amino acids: CASSAHLGGGQETQYF. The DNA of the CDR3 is TGTGCCAGTAGTGCCCATTTGGGGGGCGGACAAGAGACCCAGTACTTC.

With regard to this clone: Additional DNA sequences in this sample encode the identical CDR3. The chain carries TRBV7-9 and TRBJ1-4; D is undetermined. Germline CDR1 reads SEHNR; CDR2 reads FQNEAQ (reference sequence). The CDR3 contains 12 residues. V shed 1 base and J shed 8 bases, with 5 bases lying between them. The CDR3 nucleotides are TGTGCCAGCAGCTTAGTTGGGGAAAAACTGTTTTTT. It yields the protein CASSLVGEKLFF.

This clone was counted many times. The CDR3 loop reads CASSLRVTASNEQFF. CDR3 DNA: TGCGCCAGCAGCTTGCGCGTGACAGCCTCCAATGAGCAGTTCTTC. The rearrangement links TRBV5-1 to TRBJ2-1, with a possible D match to TRBD1 (5 bases). Trimming pared 1 base from V and 6 bases from J, leaving 14 bases between. This CDR3 is 15 amino acids long. Germline-derived CDR1 and CDR2 are SGHRS and YFSETQ. Full variable domain (outside the CDR3, taken from reference TRBV5-1 and TRBJ2-1): KAGVTQTPRYLIKTRGQQVTLSCSPISGHRSVSWYQQTPGQGLQFLFEYFSETQRNKGNFPGRFSGRQFSNSRSEMNVSTLELGDSALYLCASSLRVTASNEQFFGPGTRLTVL.

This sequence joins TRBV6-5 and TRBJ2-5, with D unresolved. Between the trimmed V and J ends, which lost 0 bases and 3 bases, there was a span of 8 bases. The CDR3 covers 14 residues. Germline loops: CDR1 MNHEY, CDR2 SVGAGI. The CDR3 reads CASSYSGGKETQYF. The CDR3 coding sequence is TGTGCCAGCAGTTACTCGGGTGGGAAAGAGACCCAGTACTTC.

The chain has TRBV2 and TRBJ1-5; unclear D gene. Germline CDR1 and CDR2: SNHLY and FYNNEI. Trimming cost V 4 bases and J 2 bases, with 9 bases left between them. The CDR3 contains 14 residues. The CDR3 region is CASSVSGGNQPQHF. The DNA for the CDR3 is TGTGCCAGCAGTGTAAGCGGGGGCAATCAGCCCCAGCATTTT.